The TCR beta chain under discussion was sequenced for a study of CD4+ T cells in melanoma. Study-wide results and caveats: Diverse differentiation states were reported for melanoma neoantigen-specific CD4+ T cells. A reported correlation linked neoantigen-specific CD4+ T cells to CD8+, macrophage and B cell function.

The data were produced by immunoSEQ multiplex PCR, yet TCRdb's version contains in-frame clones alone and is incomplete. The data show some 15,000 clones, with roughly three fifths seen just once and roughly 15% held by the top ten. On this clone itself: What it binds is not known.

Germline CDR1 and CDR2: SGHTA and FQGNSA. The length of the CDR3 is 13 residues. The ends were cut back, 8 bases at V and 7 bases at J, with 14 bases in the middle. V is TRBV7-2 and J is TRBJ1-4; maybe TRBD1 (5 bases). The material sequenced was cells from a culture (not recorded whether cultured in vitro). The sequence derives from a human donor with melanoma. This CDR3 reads CASSGARLEKLFF. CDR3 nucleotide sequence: TGTGCCAGCTCTGGGGCACGTCTTGAAAAACTGTTTTTT.